This T cell receptor beta chain was captured by sequencing in a study of cytomegalovirus exposure and HLA in healthy donors (TCRdb year 2017). Study-wide context: In an earlier analysis of 450 to 750 of the donors, under 300 Gb of sequence data and 120 million or so unique TCR beta sequences from 150 million to 200 million T cells were reported. Four to six DR-DQ haplotypes were handled as single units for association and clustering, since linkage in the cohort was strong. The study was designed to test whether signatures of past pathogen exposure could be identified by cataloging public T cell receptors. Donor age, sex, ethnicity and CMV serostatus were compiled together with the repertoire data. Among the roughly 400 genotyped donors, 75% to 90% belonged to the genetic ancestry cluster associated with self-reported Caucasian donors. Roughly 300 gigabases of sequencing data and tens of millions of unique TCR sequences were included in an early release covering about 700 HLA-typed donors. HLA typing covered class I and class II loci at four-digit resolution. All discovery cohort repertoires had been generated on a single sequencing platform. Using immunosequencing, the study profiled T cell repertoires from some 670 subjects and related those repertoires to cytomegalovirus serostatus. Across roughly 420 genotyped donors of the cohort, an average of about 250,000 unique TCR beta nucleotide sequences per donor were sequenced, and around 19% of those sequences were non-productive. An earlier analysis of 587 of the donors applied high-throughput TCR beta sequencing to assess whether each TCR beta V gene segment acted as functional or pseudogenic. In addition to the first cohort of 666 subjects, a separate validation cohort of 100 to 150 different subjects was used. High-throughput TCR immunosequencing, statistical association of individual TCRs with disease status, and machine learning were combined to predict cytomegalovirus infection status. In the later analysis, no new phenotypic data were used to find candidate immune exposures; instead, reliance was placed on TCR beta sequences and their occurrence across donors. A later analysis re-examined previously published TCR beta repertoires from 600 to 700 donors and added high-resolution HLA genotyping to investigate patterns of TCR occurrence. Typing coverage varied by locus: roughly 629-640 donors for A, B, C, DRB1 and DQB1; around 560 for DQA1; 606 for DPA1; approximately 450 for DPB1. A later genetic analysis used genome-wide SNP genotypes for about three fifths of the roughly 700 donors, treating that subset as a discovery cohort. Points the paper makes about the study in general: A cluster of highly shared sequence variants was judged likely to represent a technical artifact of the sequencing pipeline. Cytomegalovirus status was reported to be diagnosed by the classifier with high specificity and sensitivity in both the original and validation cohorts. For the cohort, immune exposure information was limited to CMV serostatus. The cohort was sequenced for TCR beta chains only, and without alpha or paired-chain data the features that could be detected were limited. The authors suggested that the approach could potentially be generalized to other disease states and immunological phenotypes. Because HLA typing was unavailable for some donors at each locus, only the typed subset was used in association tests. Across donors, most TCR sequences were observed very rarely, whereas some public TCRs were present in many individuals. Some IMGT-functional V segments, including TRBV6-2 and TRBV6-3, could not be distinguished by the 87-base-pair reads and were therefore excluded. In vitro tests confirmed that a few of the cytomegalovirus-associated TCR beta chains recognize cytomegalovirus antigens. A later analysis found that TCR association rates varied across HLA loci, with DRB1 alleles showing the most associated TCRs and HLA-C alleles the fewest. In the study, around 150 TCR beta chains were listed as associated with cytomegalovirus. About 15 rarely observed V segments, including chromosome 9 orphons, were excluded from the earlier analysis of approximately 500 of the donors because counts were too low. A later analysis found that HLA-associated TCR beta chains were more clonally expanded and had lower generation probabilities than equally common non-associated chains. In a later analysis, most CMV-associated TCR beta chains were found to appear HLA-restricted, with HLA associations seemingly driven largely by CMV exposure. V-gene and J-gene trimming of TCR beta chains was associated with a missense DCLRE1C variant in a later genetic analysis, and the association was replicated in an independent cohort. According to a later genetic analysis, donors in an Asian-associated ancestry cluster had fewer N-insertions in productive TCRs than the approximately 650-donor mean. Assigning TCR associations to individual alleles was difficult when HLA alleles, especially DR and DQ, strongly co-occurred. According to a later analysis, parvovirus B19, influenza, CMV and Epstein-Barr virus appeared linked to several top co-occurrence clusters. Sequencing depth was assumed to be roughly uniform across donors in the presence/absence analyses, though that assumption may not hold. A further reported finding was that TCR beta sequences accurately predicted the HLA-A and HLA-B alleles for most subjects in the first cohort. An earlier analysis of approximately 590 of the donors showed that most TCR beta V segments appeared in productive rearrangements either about 87% or about 30% of the time, which broadly matched IMGT annotations. Correlated functional status among segregating V segments might be attributable to linkage disequilibrium, but an unknown experimental factor could not be ruled out. Specific HLA alleles were associated with 15,000 to 20,000 TCR beta sequences at a false discovery rate of 0.05 in a later analysis.

The cohort comprised 550 to 700 healthy bone marrow donors. At the time of sampling, every cohort member was nominally healthy, though immune exposures that went unrecorded were likely present. The donor tested CMV seropositive, placing the donor among the approximately 290 seropositive members of the cohort. Each donor provided a peripheral blood sample, and peripheral blood mononuclear cells were used for TCR beta sequencing. Genomic DNA was extracted from the blood cell samples with the Qiagen DNeasy Blood Extraction Kit. Library creation used the immunoSEQ multiplex PCR assay. For the multiplex PCR, a mixture combining 60 forward primers for TCR Vbeta segments and 13 reverse primers for TCR Jbeta segments was used. Amplification of the CDR3 region of rearranged TCR beta genes was performed with a multiplex PCR assay on genomic DNA. Amplified TCR beta libraries were sequenced as 87-base-pair reads on the Illumina HiSeq System. As for the authors' bioinformatics: Across the 666 repertoires, a later analysis counted tens of millions of unique TCR beta chains, about 10 million of which were shared by at least two donors. Raw reads were error-corrected and collapsed into unique sequences by a nearest-neighbor algorithm in which closely related sequences were merged to remove PCR and sequencing errors. V, D and J gene segments were assigned by aligning CDR3 sequences to IMGT reference sequences. For a sequence to be retained, at least a six-nucleotide match to both a V gene segment and a J gene segment was required. A rearrangement counted as productive if the CDR3 had no stop codons and remained in frame with V and J, and every other rearrangement counted as non-productive. Following IMGT convention, CDR3 was defined as the stretch from the second conserved V-encoded cysteine up to the conserved J-encoded phenylalanine. The earlier analysis of 500 to 600 of the donors excluded sequences that lacked an unambiguous match to a single V gene segment. In an earlier analysis of 500 to 750 of the donors, V segments were called functional above 56.7% productive rearrangements and were called segregating when the between-donor standard deviation exceeded 5%. A statistical classification framework was built for diagnosing cytomegalovirus status from the catalog of TCR beta chain sequences. In a later analysis, TCR nucleotide sequences were compared against IMGT/GENE-DB human TR gene sequences so that V and J genes could be assigned. In a later analysis, CDR3 sequences and most-parsimonious VDJ recombination scenarios were assigned using the TCRdist pipeline. In a later analysis, each TCR beta chain was defined by its CDR3 amino acid sequence together with its V-gene family, and reads without a unique V-gene family were excluded. In a later analysis, fewer than 600 highly shared, low-generation-probability nucleotide sequences were removed to address suspected cross-contamination and a sequencing artifact. In a later analysis, a clonal expansion index for each public chain was calculated from normalized within-repertoire ranks of inferred template counts. Generation probabilities in a later analysis came from a VDJ recombination model fitted to out-of-frame rearrangements, and those results were checked against IGoR. In a later analysis, TCR-TCR, TCR-HLA and TCR-CMV co-occurrence was scored with hypergeometric tests, and a repertoire-size bias correction was applied to TCR pairs. In a later analysis, false discovery rates were estimated by permuting HLA or CMV assignments 20 times. In a later analysis, co-occurring TCRs were grouped with DBSCAN, and TCRdist sequence similarity was added when clustering was performed within HLA-allele-positive subsets. Co-occurrence clustering excluded repertoires with fewer than 30,000 or more than 120,000 public chains, plus five with anomalous nucleotide sharing. This is the immuneACCESS table as TCRdb keeps it, with only in-frame sequences that have V and J called. A part of the clones is gone; compared with another copy, unresolved V genes explain less than half, and the rest is unexplained. That table gives V, J and clone size, and the DNA gave D and trimming. For this sample the table gives about 130,000 clones, of which approximately 75% were detected only once. 5.5% to 6% of the sample is held by the ten biggest clonotypes.

Note on this clone: Its antigen is still unknown. The sample holds no much larger clone one base away, and base qualities are not on file.

Looking up the germline V gene (reference sequence) yields CDR1 SSHAT and CDR2 FNYEAQ. The CDR3 covers 16 residues, taking in both the cysteine and the phenylalanine. The retained sequence is limited to the CDR3, 48 bases, with the frame set at the first base. This TCR was recovered from a woman in her forties in good health and CMV-seropositive. In this chain, TRBV7-7 is recombined with TRBJ2-5, with 11 bases aligning to TRBD1. The sequenced material came from PBMCs. For the CDR3, the sequence is CATGTGGIIPQETQYF. The bases are TGTGCTACCGGGACAGGGGGAATAATTCCCCAAGAGACCCAGTACTTC.